This is a list of T cell receptor beta chains from one sample in a study of cytomegalovirus exposure and HLA in healthy donors. Using immunoSEQ multiplex PCR, the repertoire was profiled, and TCRdb retains in-frame clones only, with some absent. The sample consists of roughly 110,000 clones, about 72% of them appearing once. Sequences were obtained from PBMCs. These receptor sequences come from a man between 18 and 35 years old in good health and CMV-seronegative. CDR3s include the opening cysteine and the closing phenylalanine or tryptophan. Each record gives: V gene, CDR3 length, J gene, D gene, clone size, CDR3 DNA, CDR3 protein. D genes are given only for firm matches. Not all rows give a size; the values are once, few, many and, for expanded clones, a class.

>TRBV7-9|15|TRBJ1-4|.|few
TGTGCCAGCAGCACAAGCACAGGGTTTAATGAAAAACTGTTTTTT
CASSTSTGFNEKLFF
>TRBV2|13|TRBJ1-2|.|.
TGTGCCAGCAGCGGAGACTCACGCCGGGGCTACACCTTC
CASSGDSRRGYTF
>TRBV6-6|14|TRBJ1-5|.|.
TGTGCCAGCAACCCTTTCCAGGGTCCTCAGCCCCAGCATTTT
CASNPFQGPQPQHF
>TRBV6-1|15|TRBJ2-7|TRBD2|.
TGTGCCAGCAGTGCGTACGGGGGGGCTCCCTACGAGCAGTACTTC
CASSAYGGAPYEQYF
>TRBV6-5|13|TRBJ1-2|.|.
TGTGCCAGCAGTACGGACAGTTCCTATGGCTACACCTTC
CASSTDSSYGYTF
>TRBV15|15|TRBJ1-4|.|.
TGTGCCACCAGCAGAGTAGGTGAGGGTGGCGAAAAACTGTTTTTT
CATSRVGEGGEKLFF
>TRBV9|17|TRBJ1-6|.|.
TGTGCCAGCAGCGTAGGCCCGATTAGCTCCTATAATTCACCCCTCCACTTT
CASSVGPISSYNSPLHF
>TRBV7-9|13|TRBJ2-7|.|.
TGTGCCAGCAGCTTAAGAACAGCCTACGAGCAGTACTTC
CASSLRTAYEQYF
>TRBV7-9|16|TRBJ1-4|.|.
TGTGCCAGCAGCTTGGGGCCGACATCAACTAATGAAAAACTGTTTTTT
CASSLGPTSTNEKLFF
>TRBV4-3|15|TRBJ1-6|.|.
TGCGCCAGCAGCCAAGATTCAGGGTATAATTCACCCCTCCACTTT
CASSQDSGYNSPLHF
>TRBV7-9|16|TRBJ1-5|.|.
TGTGCCAGCAGCTTAGTTTGGGGGGAGGGCAATCAGCCCCAGCATTTT
CASSLVWGEGNQPQHF
>TRBV7-2|17|TRBJ2-7|TRBD1|.
TGTGCCAGCAGCCAGGAGGTAGGACGGGACAGGAGGTACGAGCAGTACTTC
CASSQEVGRDRRYEQYF
>TRBV7-9|16|TRBJ1-6|.|.
TGTTCCAGCAGCTTAGATTCGACAGGATTTAATTCACCCCTCCACTTT
CSSSLDSTGFNSPLHF
>TRBV5-4|15|TRBJ2-3|.|.
TGTGCCAGCAGCGGAGAAGCGGCCTGGGCAGATACGCAGTATTTT
CASSGEAAWADTQYF
>TRBV4-3|15|TRBJ1-4|.|.
TGCGCCAGCAGCCAAGATCGGGGGTACGATGAAAAACTGTTTTTT
CASSQDRGYDEKLFF
>TRBV7-2|15|TRBJ1-5|TRBD1|.
TGTGCCAGCAGCTTAGCGGGACAGGTAAATCAGCCCCAGCATTTT
CASSLAGQVNQPQHF
>TRBV6-5|13|TRBJ1-5|.|.
TGTGCCAGCAGTTACTCGGTAGGCGAGGCCCAGCATTTT
CASSYSVGEAQHF
>TRBV7-2|18|TRBJ2-3|TRBD1|.
TGTGCCAGCAGCTGGAGGGGGGCACGGGGACAGGGCACAGATACGCAGTATTTT
CASSWRGARGQGTDTQYF
>TRBV6-5|15|TRBJ1-1|.|many
TGTGCCAGCAGTCCGCTCGGCGAGGGAAGTACTGAAGCTTTCTTT
CASSPLGEGSTEAFF
>TRBV7-9|17|TRBJ1-6|.|.
TGTGCCAGCAGCTTGTCGACAGCAGTCTCCTATAATTCACCCCTCCACTTT
CASSLSTAVSYNSPLHF
>TRBV7-2|14|TRBJ1-5|.|.
TGTGCCAGCAGCTTAAAAACGGGAGATCAGCCCCAGCATTTT
CASSLKTGDQPQHF
>TRBV6-5|13|TRBJ1-1|.|few
TGTGCCAGCACCTTGGCTTGGAACACTGAAGCTTTCTTT
CASTLAWNTEAFF
>TRBV7-9|16|TRBJ2-2|.|.
TGTGCCAGCAGCCCCAGGGAGGGGGCGAACACCGGGGAGCTGTTTTTT
CASSPREGANTGELFF
>TRBV5-4|14|TRBJ1-2|.|.
TGTGCCAGCAGCCGAGGAGGGTCTGTCTATGGCTACACCTTC
CASSRGGSVYGYTF
>TRBV6-4|14|TRBJ2-1|TRBD2|.
TGTGCCAGCAGTGCCGGGACTAGCGGCAATGAGCAGTTCTTC
CASSAGTSGNEQFF
>TRBV5-4|12|TRBJ2-7|.|.
TGTGCCAGCAGTCGGGACACCTACGAGCAGTACTTC
CASSRDTYEQYF
>TRBV18|16|TRBJ2-5|.|.
TGTGCCAGCTCCCCCTGGACTCGCCTAACCCAAGAGACCCAGTACTTC
CASSPWTRLTQETQYF
>TRBV5-4|13|TRBJ2-5|TRBD1|.
TGTGCGGATCGGGACAGGGGCGGGGAGACCCAGTACTTC
CADRDRGGETQYF
>TRBV6-6|16|TRBJ2-1|TRBD1|.
TGTGCCAGCAGTTACCCAACCGGGACAGCGATAAATGAGCAGTTCTTC
CASSYPTGTAINEQFF
>TRBV27|15|TRBJ2-3|.|.
TGTGCCAGCACCTCTCTTCTCCGACTAACAGATACGCAGTATTTT
CASTSLLRLTDTQYF
>TRBV19|14|TRBJ1-6|.|.
TGTGCCAGTAGTATTCAGGGGAATAATTCACCCCTCCACTTT
CASSIQGNNSPLHF
>TRBV4-3|15|TRBJ2-2|.|few
TGCGCCAGCAGCCACAGATCGGGAACCGCCGGGGAGCTGTTTTTT
CASSHRSGTAGELFF
>TRBV7-3|13|TRBJ2-5|.|.
TGTGCCAGCAGTCGACAGGTTCAAGAGACCCAGTACTTC
CASSRQVQETQYF
>TRBV5-1|15|TRBJ2-5|.|.
TGCGCCAGCAGCTTGGAGGCAGGGGCACAAGAGACCCAGTACTTC
CASSLEAGAQETQYF
>TRBV7-9|18|TRBJ2-3|.|.
TGTTCCAGCAGCTTACCCCCCCTGGGACAACCAATCACAGATACGCAGTATTTT
CSSSLPPLGQPITDTQYF
>TRBV11-2|16|TRBJ2-3|.|.
TGTGCCAGCAGCTCTAGGTGGGGGGGCCACACAGATACGCAGTATTTT
CASSSRWGGHTDTQYF
>TRBV5-4|13|TRBJ1-6|.|.
TGTGCCAGCAGCCTGGGAGGAGGTTCACCCCTCCACTTT
CASSLGGGSPLHF
>TRBV9|14|TRBJ2-7|.|few
TGTGCCAGCAGCGTATTTGTGGAGGGCGGCGAGCAGTACTTC
CASSVFVEGGEQYF
>TRBV9|13|TRBJ2-3|.|.
TGTGCCAGCAGCGTAGCTACGACAGATACGCAGTATTTT
CASSVATTDTQYF
>TRBV7-6|15|TRBJ2-1|.|once
TGTGCCAGCAGCTCGGGGCCTGGGGGGGCCAATGAGCAGTTCTTC
CASSSGPGGANEQFF
>TRBV4-1|14|TRBJ1-3|.|.
TGCGCCAGCAGCCAAGTACACTCTGGAAACACCATATATTTT
CASSQVHSGNTIYF
>TRBV18|14|TRBJ1-4|.|.
TGTGCCAGCTCAAACAAGGGTGCGGGCGGCGGACTGTTTTTT
CASSNKGAGGGLFF